A selection of T cell receptor beta chains follows, all from one sample in a study of cytomegalovirus exposure and HLA in healthy donors. Clones were read by immunoSEQ multiplex PCR, and TCRdb kept only the in-frame ones, dropping some. The repertoire holds about 120,000 clones, with about four fifths as singletons. Sequences were obtained from PBMCs. The source is a young woman in good health and CMV-seronegative. CDR3s include the opening cysteine and the closing phenylalanine or tryptophan. A D gene is named only where the DNA matches it firmly. The size field is filled for only some rows; it gives once, few, many or a size class.

J | V | size | D | DNA | CDR3
TRBJ1-1 | TRBV10-2 | NA | TRBD1 | TGCGCCAGCACTCACGGGGGGAGGGGGCAGCGGGGGACTGAAGCTTTCTTT | CASTHGGRGQRGTEAFF
TRBJ2-3 | TRBV18 | NA | NA | TGTGCCAGCTCACCCGAAGCAGTGACATATAGCACAGATACGCAGTATTTT | CASSPEAVTYSTDTQYF
TRBJ1-2 | TRBV5-4 | once | NA | TGTGCCAGCAGCTTGGTCGGACAGATCTCCTATAACTATGGCTACACCTTC | CASSLVGQISYNYGYTF
TRBJ2-1 | TRBV4-1 | NA | NA | TGCGCCAGCAGCCAAGGTCCGGGGGACAATGAGCAGTTCTTC | CASSQGPGDNEQFF
TRBJ2-1 | TRBV7-2 | few | TRBD2 | TGTGCCAGCAGCTTGGGGCTAGCGCGGGAGCTATTCTTC | CASSLGLARELFF
TRBJ1-5 | TRBV4-3 | NA | NA | TGCGCCAGCAGCCAAGTACAAGCGGATCAGCCCCAGCATTTT | CASSQVQADQPQHF
TRBJ1-1 | TRBV10-2 | NA | TRBD1 | TGCGCCAGCAGTGAGTCTACCGGGACAGGAGAGAACACTGAAGCTTTCTTT | CASSESTGTGENTEAFF
TRBJ2-5 | TRBV11-3 | once | NA | TGTGCCAGCAGCCAGAGGGCCCTGGGGACCCAGTACTTC | CASSQRALGTQYF
TRBJ2-1 | TRBV7-9 | NA | TRBD2 | TGTGCCAGCAGCCGACTAGCGGGAGGGGTTAATGAGCAGTTCTTC | CASSRLAGGVNEQFF
TRBJ2-3 | TRBV5-6 | NA | NA | TGTGCCAGCAGCTGGCTGGATACGCAGTATTTT | CASSWLDTQYF
TRBJ1-2 | TRBV4-2 | NA | NA | TGTGCCAGCAGCCAGACAGGTACCGGCTATGGCTACACCTTC | CASSQTGTGYGYTF
TRBJ2-3 | TRBV5-1 | NA | NA | TGCGCCAGCAGCTCCAGGACACTGAGCACAGATACGCAGTATTTT | CASSSRTLSTDTQYF
TRBJ1-5 | TRBV4-1 | NA | NA | TGCGCCAGCAGCCCGGAGCCGGGGATTGGCAATCAGCCCCAGCATTTT | CASSPEPGIGNQPQHF
TRBJ1-4 | TRBV7-9 | NA | NA | TGTGCCAGCAGCTCAAGCGGTACAGAAAAACTGTTTTTT | CASSSSGTEKLFF
TRBJ1-5 | TRBV7-9 | NA | NA | TGTGCCAGCAGCCACGTCGGGCAGGGGTCTTATCAGCCCCAGCATTTT | CASSHVGQGSYQPQHF
TRBJ2-1 | TRBV7-9 | NA | NA | TGTGCCAGCACTCCCAATGAGCAGTTCTTC | CASTPNEQFF
TRBJ1-5 | TRBV19 | NA | NA | TGTGCCAGTATGGTTCAGGGCAATCAGCCCCAGCATTTT | CASMVQGNQPQHF
TRBJ2-3 | TRBV30 | once | NA | TGTGCCTGGAGTGGTACTCTATTACGAGACTTCGCAGATACGCAGTATTTT | CAWSGTLLRDFADTQYF
TRBJ2-7 | TRBV5-8 | once | TRBD1 | TGTGCCAGCAGCCCGGGACAGGGGGGACCTGAGGAGCAGTACTTC | CASSPGQGGPEEQYF
TRBJ2-7 | TRBV6-1 | NA | TRBD1 | TGTGCCAGCAGTGACCGGGGAGGACAGGGAGCCCCCTACGAGCAGTACTTC | CASSDRGGQGAPYEQYF
TRBJ1-1 | TRBV7-3 | NA | NA | TGTGCCAGCAGCTTCAGCGGTGAAGCTTTCTTT | CASSFSGEAFF
TRBJ2-7 | TRBV27 | NA | NA | TGTGCCAGCAGTTCGTCCAGCTACGAGCAGTACTTC | CASSSSSYEQYF
TRBJ1-1 | TRBV7-9 | NA | NA | TGTGCCAGCAGCTTGGCCAGTTACACTGAAGCTTTCTTT | CASSLASYTEAFF
TRBJ1-2 | TRBV18 | NA | NA | TGTGCCAGCTCACCTTACGGGAGCGGCTACACCTTC | CASSPYGSGYTF
TRBJ1-2 | TRBV7-9 | NA | TRBD1 | TGTGCCAGCAGCTTAGGCCGGGACAGGGATCTATCTGGCTATGGCTACACCTTC | CASSLGRDRDLSGYGYTF
TRBJ2-1 | TRBV30 | NA | NA | TGTGCCTGGAGAGGCCTCTGGAGCGGGTTAGGGACCTACAATGAGCAGTTCTTC | CAWRGLWSGLGTYNEQFF
TRBJ2-5 | TRBV9 | NA | NA | TGTGCCAGCAGCCGACTTGACAGTCCGTCCGGGGAGACCCAGTACTTC | CASSRLDSPSGETQYF
TRBJ2-7 | TRBV6-1 | NA | NA | TGTGCCAGTGACAGGTTCTCCTACGAGCAGTACTTC | CASDRFSYEQYF
TRBJ1-2 | TRBV9 | NA | NA | TGTGCCAGCAGCGTAGCTACGGGGGGCACTAACTATGGCTACACCTTC | CASSVATGGTNYGYTF
TRBJ2-7 | TRBV2 | NA | TRBD2 | TGTGCCAGCAGCCCTTTCCCGGGGGGTAACACCTACGAGCAGTACTTC | CASSPFPGGNTYEQYF
TRBJ1-2 | TRBV19 | NA | TRBD1 | TGTGCCAGTAGCCTTGGACAGGTTATCTATGGCTACACCTTC | CASSLGQVIYGYTF
TRBJ2-1 | TRBV27 | NA | NA | TGTGCCAGCAGTTCCCCATCGCAGCGGAGAAGAAATGAGCAGTTCTTC | CASSSPSQRRRNEQFF
TRBJ2-1 | TRBV19 | few | NA | TGTGCCAGTTCCAACAATGAGCAGTTCTTC | CASSNNEQFF
TRBJ2-7 | TRBV4-2 | few | NA | TGTGCCAGCAGCCGGGCGGGCGCCTACGAGCAGTACTTC | CASSRAGAYEQYF
TRBJ1-6 | TRBV5-6 | NA | NA | TGTGCCAGCAGCCCGAGCATCGGTTCACCCCTCCACTTT | CASSPSIGSPLHF
TRBJ2-1 | TRBV5-1 | NA | NA | TGCGCCAGCAGCCCAGGGTGGGGCGGGACGGACTACAATGAGCAGTTCTTC | CASSPGWGGTDYNEQFF
TRBJ1-5 | TRBV6-6 | NA | NA | TGTGCCAGCAGTTACTCCGGGGATCAGCCCCAGCATTTT | CASSYSGDQPQHF
TRBJ1-4 | TRBV2 | NA | TRBD1 | TGTGCCAGCAGTGAATCGGGGACAGTCAAAAAACTGTTTTTT | CASSESGTVKKLFF
TRBJ2-6 | TRBV11-2 | NA | NA | TGTGCCAGCAGCCCCTCACAGGGTCGGTCTGGGGCCAACGTCCTGACTTTC | CASSPSQGRSGANVLTF
TRBJ2-1 | TRBV11-3 | NA | TRBD1 | TGTGCCAGCAGCTTGGGACAGGGGTCGTACCATGAGCAGTTCTTC | CASSLGQGSYHEQFF
TRBJ2-5 | TRBV13 | NA | NA | TGTGCCAGCACTCCACCCTGGAGCGATGAGACCCAGTACTTC | CASTPPWSDETQYF
TRBJ1-1 | TRBV30 | NA | NA | TGTGCCTGGACTCACAGGAACACTGAAGCTTTCTTT | CAWTHRNTEAFF
TRBJ1-6 | TRBV14 | NA | TRBD1 | TGTGCCAGCAGCCCCGCAAACAGGGGGGAGAGCTATAATTCACCCCTCCACTTT | CASSPANRGESYNSPLHF
TRBJ2-5 | TRBV30 | NA | TRBD2 | TGTGCCTGGAGTGCCAGCGGGGCGAAGGGAGAGACCCAGTACTTC | CAWSASGAKGETQYF
TRBJ2-2 | TRBV27 | NA | NA | TGTGCCAGCAGTTCTACCGGGACTGCGAACACCGGGGAGCTGTTTTTT | CASSSTGTANTGELFF
TRBJ2-7 | TRBV7-9 | few | NA | TGTGCCAGCAGCCCACTAAGCGTTCGGTCCTACGAGCAGTACTTC | CASSPLSVRSYEQYF
TRBJ1-5 | TRBV5-6 | NA | NA | TGTGCCAGCAGTTCGGGACTGACGGGGCAGCCCCAGCATTTT | CASSSGLTGQPQHF
TRBJ2-1 | TRBV2 | NA | TRBD2 | TGTGCCAGCACCAGTAGCGGGGGAAGATACAATGAGCAGTTCTTC | CASTSSGGRYNEQFF
TRBJ2-3 | TRBV25-1 | NA | NA | TGTGCCAGCAGTGCCTCGTCAGATACGCAGTATTTT | CASSASSDTQYF
TRBJ1-4 | TRBV30 | NA | NA | TGTGCCTGGAGGCAGGGTCTTGGAACCCTCAATGAAAAACTGTTTTTT | CAWRQGLGTLNEKLFF
TRBJ1-2 | TRBV19 | NA | NA | TGTGCCAGTAGTATAGATCTGGGGGCGACCGGTATCTATGGCTACACCTTC | CASSIDLGATGIYGYTF